The 3 T cell receptor beta chains reported below all come from one sample, sequenced in a study of blood T cells in healthy people across ages. The authors ran a second PCR of roughly 6 to 12 cycles using a sample-barcoded 5' primer and a J-beta primer mix. TCRdb re-derived calls from the 5' RACE reads in MiXCR, one entry per CDR3 protein. This table has 550,000 to 750,000 distinct CDR3 sequences, approximately 21% appearing once. The sequencing input was blood. The receptors here all came from a man aged 65 to 79 in good health.

The gene calls are TRBV7-8 and TRBJ1-5, with D unresolved. The CDR3 sequence is 13 residues long. Trimming stripped 5 bases from V and 6 bases from J, with 11 bases between. Looked up from germline, CDR1 is SGHVS and CDR2 is FQNEAQ. CDR3 nucleotides: TGTGCCAGCAGCCCGGGAGGGTTTCAGCCCCAGCATTTT. Its protein is CASSPGGFQPQHF.

The sample holds a few counts of this clonotype. The chain combines TRBV12-3 or TRBV12-4 with TRBJ1-4, with D unclear. CDR3 size: 13 residues. Trimming took 7 bases from V and 2 from J, leaving 8 bases between them. CDR3 sequence: CASTSRTNEKLFF. In DNA, the CDR3 is TGTGCCAGCACCTCCCGCACTAATGAAAAACTGTTTTTT.

This clonotype appeared a few times. This chain uses TRBV7-6 with TRBJ2-1; perhaps TRBD1 as D (6 bases). Germline CDR1 SGHVS, CDR2 FNYEAQ. The CDR3 is 15 residues long. V was trimmed by 5 bases and J by 6 bases, leaving 17 bases between them. DNA for the CDR3: TGTGCCAGCAGCACGCTTGGGGGCACACGCAATGAGCAGTTCTTC. This sequence encodes CASSTLGGTRNEQFF.